This T cell receptor (beta chain) was obtained from a study of T-cell memory formation after mild COVID-19. Turning to the study itself: Most TCR clusters belonged to a single donor.

Trimming took 3 bases from V and 1 from J; bases not matched to a gene: 0. Germline V gene sequence: CDR1 SGHNT, CDR2 YYREEE (reference sequence). This CDR3 spans 14 amino acids. TCRdb re-analysed the 5' RACE reads in MiXCR, keeping a single row per CDR3 protein. The sample holds about 320,000 distinct CDR3 sequences; more than 13% are singletons and the top ten take around 20%. The sequence was collected from a man aged 18 to 30 who had mild COVID-19 (a few samples of this study predate the infection). Cell type and time point are not known. Sequenced sample: PBMCs or a T cell subset sorted from them (not recorded which). The chain carries TRBV5-4 and TRBJ1-1, with 10 bases matching TRBD1. In nucleotides, the CDR3 is TGTGCCAGCAGCTGGGACAGGGGGAACACTGAAGCTTTCTTT. Encoded protein: CASSWDRGNTEAFF.